This TCR beta chain was documented in a study of cytomegalovirus exposure and HLA in healthy donors (dated by TCRdb to about 2017). Some background on the complete study: According to an earlier analysis of 587 of the donors, some 170 million T cells yielded roughly 100 million unique TCR beta sequences and 250 to 350 Gb of sequence data. The genetic ancestry cluster associated with self-reported Caucasian donors included about 81% of the roughly 380 genotyped donors. HLA typing included class I and class II loci at four-digit resolution. The study combined high-throughput TCR immunosequencing, statistical association of individual TCRs with disease status, and machine learning to predict cytomegalovirus infection status. Along with the approximately 700-subject first cohort, a separate validation cohort of over a hundred different subjects was used. Donor age, sex, ethnicity and CMV serostatus were collected together with the repertoire data. An earlier analysis of fewer than 750 of the donors used high-throughput TCR beta sequencing to judge whether each TCR beta V gene segment behaved as functional or pseudogenic. The study used immunosequencing to profile the T cell repertoires of approximately 690 subjects and linked those repertoires to cytomegalovirus serostatus. All discovery cohort repertoires had been generated using a single sequencing platform. Roughly five DR-DQ haplotypes were treated as single units for association and clustering because of strong linkage in the cohort. Genome-wide SNP genotypes for about 55% of the 666 donors were used in a later genetic analysis, which treated that subset as a discovery cohort. To study patterns of TCR occurrence, a later analysis re-analyzed previously published TCR beta repertoires from 600 to 750 donors and added high-resolution HLA genotyping. The aim of the study was to test whether cataloging public T cell receptors could identify signatures of past pathogen exposure. Rather than using new phenotypic data, the later analysis identified candidate immune exposures from TCR beta sequences and from how often those sequences occurred across donors. Typing coverage varied by locus: about 620-630 donors for A, B, C, DRB1 and DQB1; roughly 520 for DQA1; over 600 for DPA1; roughly 450 for DPB1. Roughly 300 gigabases of sequencing data and 78 million or so unique TCR sequences were included in an early release covering 500 to 750 HLA-typed donors. Among about 400 genotyped donors of the cohort, an average of around 220,000 unique TCR beta nucleotide sequences was sequenced per donor, of which about 19% were non-productive. The research as a whole found: HLA typing was unavailable for some donors at each locus, so association tests used only the typed subset. The study listed 164 TCR beta chains as associated with cytomegalovirus. A further reported finding was that TCR beta sequences accurately predicted the HLA-A and HLA-B alleles for most subjects in the first cohort. In a later analysis, TCR association rates were found to vary across HLA loci, with the most associated TCRs seen for DRB1 alleles and the fewest for HLA-C alleles. A cluster of highly shared sequence variants was judged likely to be a technical artifact of the sequencing pipeline. Broadly in line with IMGT annotations, most TCR beta V segments showed up in productive rearrangements about 87% or about 30% of the time in an earlier analysis of under 700 of the donors. In a later analysis, HLA-associated TCR beta chains showed more clonal expansion and lower generation probabilities than non-associated chains that were equally common. A few of the identified cytomegalovirus-associated TCR beta chains were confirmed in vitro to be specific for cytomegalovirus antigens. In a later analysis, most CMV-associated TCR beta chains were found to appear HLA-restricted, with HLA associations seemingly driven largely by CMV exposure. The presence/absence analyses assumed that sequencing depth was roughly uniform across donors, and that assumption may not be true. This cohort had only TCR beta chains sequenced, and the lack of alpha or paired-chain data limited which features could be detected. A later genetic analysis reported fewer N-insertions in productive TCRs among donors in an Asian-associated ancestry cluster than the roughly 700-donor mean. Immune exposure information for the cohort was limited to CMV serostatus. The classifier was reported to diagnose cytomegalovirus status with high specificity and sensitivity in both the original and validation cohorts. Across donors, most TCR sequences were observed very rarely, whereas some public TCRs were present in many individuals. Correlated functional status among segregating V segments might be attributable to linkage disequilibrium, but an unknown experimental factor could not be ruled out. In a later analysis, several top co-occurrence clusters were reported to appear linked to parvovirus B19, influenza, CMV and Epstein-Barr virus. A later genetic analysis associated a missense DCLRE1C variant with V-gene and J-gene trimming of TCR beta chains, and an independent cohort replicated the association. About 17 rarely observed V segments, including chromosome 9 orphons, were excluded from the earlier analysis of about 610 of the donors because counts were too low. When HLA alleles, especially DR and DQ, strongly co-occurred, attributing TCR associations to individual alleles was difficult. Specific HLA alleles were associated with roughly 17,000 TCR beta sequences at a false discovery rate of 0.05 in a later analysis. The authors suggested that the approach could potentially be extended to other disease states and immunological phenotypes. Because the 87-base-pair reads could not distinguish some IMGT-functional V segments, including TRBV6-2 and TRBV6-3, those segments were excluded.

V loses 4 bases, J loses 4 bases, and the germline ends lie 15 bases apart. The CDR3 runs 15 residues from the cysteine to the phenylalanine. The read is trimmed to its CDR3 DNA, 45 bases read in frame from base 1. CDR1 is given as SGHRS and CDR2 as YFSETQ, both from the germline V gene. The protocol used for the library was the immunoSEQ multiplex PCR assay. A mixture of 60 forward primers for TCR Vbeta segments and 13 reverse primers for TCR Jbeta segments was used in the multiplex PCR. The CDR3 region of rearranged TCR beta genes was amplified from genomic DNA with a multiplex PCR assay. Amplified TCR beta libraries were sequenced as 87-base-pair reads on the Illumina HiSeq System. In the authors' own workflow: Across the 670 or so repertoires, a later analysis counted 80 million or so unique TCR beta chains, roughly 11 million of which were shared by at least two donors. To remove PCR and sequencing errors, raw reads were error-corrected and collapsed into unique sequences using a nearest-neighbor algorithm that merged closely related sequences. To assign V, D and J gene segments, CDR3 sequences were aligned to IMGT reference sequences. Each retained sequence needed at least a six-nucleotide match to both a V gene segment and a J gene segment. A rearrangement was called productive if the CDR3 had no stop codons and remained in frame with V and J, and every other rearrangement was called non-productive. Following IMGT convention, CDR3 was defined as the stretch from the second conserved V-encoded cysteine to the conserved J-encoded phenylalanine. In an earlier analysis of around 570 of the donors, sequences lacking an unambiguous match to a single V gene segment were excluded. An earlier analysis of 587 of the donors called V segments functional above 56.7% productive rearrangements and segregating when the between-donor standard deviation exceeded 5%. A statistical classification framework was built for diagnosing cytomegalovirus status from the catalog of TCR beta chain sequences. In a later analysis, TCR nucleotide sequences were compared against IMGT/GENE-DB human TR gene sequences so that V and J genes could be assigned. In a later analysis, CDR3 sequences and most-parsimonious VDJ recombination scenarios were assigned using the TCRdist pipeline. In a later analysis, every TCR beta chain was defined by the combination of its CDR3 amino acid sequence and its V-gene family, and reads without a unique V-gene family were dropped. A later analysis removed 592 highly shared, low-generation-probability nucleotide sequences to deal with suspected cross-contamination and a sequencing artifact. In a later analysis, a clonal expansion index for each public chain was calculated from normalized within-repertoire ranks of inferred template counts. A later analysis computed generation probabilities with a VDJ recombination model fitted to out-of-frame rearrangements, and checked the results against IGoR. A later analysis scored TCR-TCR, TCR-HLA and TCR-CMV co-occurrence with hypergeometric tests, applying a repertoire-size bias correction to TCR pairs. False discovery rates were estimated in a later analysis by permuting HLA or CMV assignments 20 times. In a later analysis, co-occurring TCRs were grouped with DBSCAN, and TCRdist sequence similarity was added when clustering was performed within HLA-allele-positive subsets. Repertoires with fewer than 30,000 or more than 120,000 public chains, plus five repertoires with anomalous nucleotide sharing, were excluded from co-occurrence clustering. TCRdb re-hosts the immuneACCESS table, in-frame sequences only. Its copies lack some clones; in the studies checked, an unresolved V gene accounts for under half of them, and the cause for the rest is not known. Clone size and V and J calls were adopted from that table, with D and trimming inferred from the DNA. The sample table records around 170,000 clones; over 70% of these occur just once. Together, the top ten hold 3.8% of the sample.

With respect to this clone: The antigen this receptor binds is unknown. Base qualities are not recorded, but no much larger clone differs from it by a single base.

The cohort consisted of 650 to 700 healthy bone marrow donors. All cohort members were sampled while nominally healthy, although unrecorded immune exposures were likely present. The donor was CMV seronegative and belonged to the group of 352 seronegative cohort members. A peripheral blood sample was provided by each donor, and peripheral blood mononuclear cells were used for TCR beta sequencing. Genomic DNA extraction from the blood cell samples was performed with the Qiagen DNeasy Blood Extraction Kit. Sequencing was performed on PBMCs. The receptor was isolated from a man aged 45-65 years in good health and CMV-seronegative. Recombination connected TRBV5-1 to TRBJ2-1; the D gene is perhaps TRBD1, on 6 matching bases. The nucleotides read TGCGCCAGCAGCCCCCAGGCAGGGGTATACAATGAGCAGTTCTTC. It codes for CASSPQAGVYNEQFF.